This T cell receptor (beta chain) comes out of a study of identical twins. Study-level findings and limits: Without tracking the same donors, conclusions rested on cross-sectional statistical analysis. Diverse VJ usage suggested most zero-insertion clonotypes were not invariant T cells.

V lost 6 bases and J lost 3, with 18 bases in between. The germline V gene has CDR1 KGHSH and CDR2 LQKENI. This CDR3 has 16 residues. This clonotype came up a few times. Its specificity is not known. cDNA carried unique molecular identifiers, and a universal primer site was added by template switching. TCRdb used MiXCR to reprocess the 5' RACE reads, holding one entry per CDR3 protein. The sample carries approximately 210,000 distinct CDR3 sequences, approximately 9% recorded once. Sequencing was done on a sample of memory (CD45RO+) T cells sorted from blood. V gene TRBV18 combines with J gene TRBJ2-1; a weak D match, TRBD2 (6 bases). The clonotype comes from a woman aged 18-35 years in good health. Here the CDR3 reads CASSLTPRRDYNEQFF. The CDR3 coding sequence is TGTGCCAGCTCCCTTACCCCCAGGAGGGACTACAATGAGCAGTTCTTC.